A single sample gave rise to the 9 T cell receptor beta chains below, sequenced in a study of identical twins. TCRdb used MiXCR to reprocess the 5' RACE reads, holding one entry per CDR3 protein. The table has about 100,000 distinct CDR3 sequences, 5.9% seen once. Sequenced: memory T cells sorted from blood. These receptors originate from a woman aged 45-60 years in good health.

The sample holds many counts of this clonotype. The rearrangement joins TRBV5-1 to TRBJ1-5; D is unclear. In germline, CDR1 is SGHRS, CDR2 YFSETQ. Trimming left V 0 bases short and J 6 bases short, with 13 bases between. The CDR3 is 15 residues long. This chain's CDR3 is CASSLAPGLVQPQHF. CDR3 coding DNA: TGCGCCAGCAGCTTGGCCCCAGGTTTGGTTCAGCCCCAGCATTTT.

This clonotype was observed at least ten times. The V and J genes are TRBV7-9 and TRBJ2-5, with 10 bases lining up with TRBD1. The V segment lost 5 bases and the J segment 6 bases; nucleotides outside the gene matches: 12. This CDR3 is 16 amino acids long. Germline V gene lookup returns CDR1 SEHNR and CDR2 FQNEAQ (reference sequence). Here the CDR3 reads CASSPPTGGVVKTQYF. The CDR3 DNA is TGTGCCAGCAGCCCCCCGACAGGGGGCGTGGTAAAGACCCAGTACTTC.

This clonotype was counted at least ten times. The rearrangement joins TRBV5-1 to TRBJ2-7; D is unresolved. Per germline, CDR1 SGHRS and CDR2 YFSETQ. The CDR3 is made up of 15 amino acids. Here the CDR3 DNA reads TGCGGAAGCAAGTTCGGGTCCCCTGACTCCTACGAGCAGTACTTC. Translation gives CGSKFGSPDSYEQYF. Drawing the rest from reference TRBV5-1 and TRBJ2-7, the complete variable domain is KAGVTQTPRYLIKTRGQQVTLSCSPISGHRSVSWYQQTPGQGLQFLFEYFSETQRNKGNFPGRFSGRQFSNSRSEMNVSTLELGDSALYLCGSKFGSPDSYEQYFGPGTRLTVT.

Ten or more counts support this clonotype. The rearrangement links TRBV4-1 to TRBJ2-1; 8 nucleotides match TRBD2. Germline assignment: CDR1 MGHRA and CDR2 YSYEKL. The V and J ends lost 6 bases and 10 bases, in that order; junction bases with no gene match: 8. This CDR3 comprises 13 residues. CDR3 coding DNA: TGCGCCAGCAGACCCTTAGCGGGATTAGAGCAGTTCTTC. It codes for CASRPLAGLEQFF.

This clonotype has a count of ten or more. The chain employs TRBV3-1 and TRBJ1-2; perhaps TRBD1 as D (5 bases). The V end was cut by 0 bases, the J end by 4 bases, with 9 bases between. The CDR3 covers 14 residues. CDR1 and CDR2 from the germline V gene are LGHDT and YNNKEL (reference sequence). The CDR3 nucleotides read TGTGCCAGCAGCCAAGACGGGGCAGGCTATGGCTACACCTTC. Translating it yields CASSQDGAGYGYTF.

This clonotype was detected many times. This chain uses TRBV4-2 with TRBJ2-3; 14 positions match TRBD2. The ends lost 1 base at V and 4 bases at J; junction bases unmatched: 4. The CDR3 runs 17 residues. CDR1 and CDR2 (germline): LGHNA, YNFKEQ. CDR3 coding DNA: TGTGCCAGCAGCCAAGGGACTAGCGGGAGGTTCGCAGATACGCAGTATTTT. Translating it yields CASSQGTSGRFADTQYF.

This clonotype was seen many times. The gene calls are TRBV29-1 and TRBJ2-3; D call uncertain. Trimming shortened V by 7 bases and J by 6 bases, and 14 bases separated the two germline ends. In germline, CDR1 is SQVTM, CDR2 ANQGSEA. This CDR3 is 12 amino acids long. The CDR3: CSGIEPPDTQYF. As DNA, the CDR3 is TGCAGCGGGATAGAGCCACCGGATACGCAGTATTTT.

The J gene is TRBJ2-3, the V gene TRBV7-6, with D possibly matching TRBD2 (6 bases). Trimming left V 5 bases short and J 4 bases short, with 19 bases between. The CDR3 sequence is 16 residues long. Germline-derived CDR1 and CDR2 are SGHVS and FNYEAQ. The CDR3 sequence is CASSPAWRGNPDTQYF. The CDR3 DNA reads TGTGCCAGCAGCCCAGCTTGGCGCGGGAACCCAGATACGCAGTATTTT.

This clonotype was detected ten times or more. The chain has TRBV12-3 or TRBV12-4 and TRBJ2-3; 7 nucleotides align to TRBD2. V dropped 8 bases and J dropped 1; count of bases not matched to a gene: 15. This CDR3 is 17 amino acids long. The CDR3 sequence is CASGGLAEMTGTDTQYF. As DNA, the CDR3 is TGTGCCAGCGGTGGGCTAGCGGAAATGACTGGCACAGATACGCAGTATTTT.